A single sample gave rise to the 19 T cell receptor beta chains below, sequenced in a study of cytomegalovirus exposure and HLA in healthy donors. Sequencing was performed with immunoSEQ multiplex PCR; in TCRdb, only in-frame clones are kept and a portion is missing. This sample carries 90,000 to 130,000 clones, approximately 89% of them seen once, and the ten largest clones take about 1.9%. The material sequenced was PBMCs. These receptors were taken from a woman aged 18 to 35 in good health and CMV-seronegative.

The chain combines TRBV7-9 with TRBJ1-2; D is unresolved. This CDR3 comprises 15 residues. Trimming left V 6 bases short and J 3 bases short, with 17 bases between. Germline lookup yields CDR1 SEHNR and CDR2 FQNEAQ (reference sequence). CDR3 amino acids: CASSSASRGDYGYTF. The CDR3 region has the DNA TGTGCCAGCAGTTCGGCATCCCGAGGCGACTATGGCTACACCTTC.

This clone occurred a few times. The genes are TRBV14 and TRBJ2-7; D is possibly TRBD2 (5 bases). V dropped 5 bases and J dropped 7 bases, with 15 bases sitting between them. The CDR3 has 13 amino acids. CDR1 and CDR2 (germline): SGHDN, FVKESK. CDR3 in DNA: TGTGCCAGCAGCTATCTCCGGGGTGGTGAGCAGTACTTC. Protein product: CASSYLRGGEQYF.

Concerning this clone itself: A read error may produce the germline difference seen at one junction end. The V call is TRBV7-7, the J call TRBJ2-5; no clear D gene. CDR1 and CDR2 from the germline V gene are SSHAT and FNYEAQ (reference sequence). This CDR3 has 13 residues. The CDR3 coding sequence is TGTGCTAGCAGCTCCCAGCGAGAAGAGACCCAGTACTTC. Amino acids: CASSSQREETQYF.

CDR3 sequence reads: CASSQTGPRGKLFF. For the CDR3, the DNA is TGTGCCAGCAGTCAGACAGGCCCTCGAGGAAAACTGTTTTTT. This rearrangement joins TRBV14 to TRBJ1-4; TRBD1 is a possible D gene (6 bases). V dropped 6 bases and J dropped 10 bases, with 18 bases sitting between them. Germline-derived CDR1 and CDR2 are SGHDN and FVKESK. The CDR3 covers 14 residues.

This chain links TRBV7-6 with TRBJ2-7; the D gene is possibly TRBD1 (5 bases). The CDR3 is made up of 12 amino acids. V was trimmed by 1 base and J by 6 bases, leaving 7 bases between them. The germline CDR1 and CDR2 sequences are SGHVS and FNYEAQ. CDR3 amino acids: CASSLEQAEQYF. CDR3 coding DNA: TGTGCCAGCAGCTTAGAACAGGCCGAGCAGTACTTC.

The count of this clone is one. V and J are TRBV10-1 and TRBJ2-7; the D gene is possibly TRBD2 (5 bases). Germline-derived CDR1 and CDR2 are WNHNN and SYGVQD (reference sequence). Trimming stripped 3 bases from V and 2 bases from J, with 11 bases between. The CDR3 contains 14 residues. The CDR3 sequence is CASSDGHGAYEQYF. As DNA, the CDR3 is TGCGCCAGCAGTGATGGCCACGGGGCCTACGAGCAGTACTTC.

This clone has more than one count but fewer than ten. V usage is TRBV6-1 and J usage is TRBJ1-6; the D gene is possibly TRBD1 (6 bases). This CDR3 region has 13 residues. Trimming shortened V by 4 bases and J by 13 bases, and 14 bases separated the two germline ends. The germline gives CDR1 MNHNS, CDR2 SASEGT. The CDR3 region is CASSGGGGIPLHF. For the CDR3, the DNA is TGTGCCAGCAGTGGGGGGGGCGGCATCCCCCTCCACTTT.

Here the CDR3 reads CASSQTSGGATYEQYF. The CDR3 DNA sequence: TGCGCCAGCAGCCAGACTAGCGGGGGAGCCACCTACGAGCAGTACTTC. The chain is built from TRBV4-3 and TRBJ2-7, with TRBD2 matching 12 bases. CDR1 and CDR2 (germline): LGHNA, YSLEER. This CDR3 is 16 amino acids long. After removal of 3 bases from V and 2 bases from J, the junction contained 5 bases not matched to a gene.

This clone was picked up one time. The genes are TRBV19 and TRBJ2-7; 11 bases match TRBD2. The germline V gene has CDR1 LNHDA and CDR2 SQIVND (reference sequence). V was pared by 5 bases and J by 7 bases, with 7 bases of the junction left unmatched. The CDR3 covers 14 residues. CDR3 residues: CASSLRLAGNEQYF. Here the CDR3 DNA reads TGTGCCAGTAGTCTGCGACTAGCGGGAAATGAGCAGTACTTC. The full variable domain, its missing parts supplied by reference TRBV19 and TRBJ2-7, is DGGITQSPKYLFRKEGQNVTLSCEQNLNHDAMYWYRQDPGQGLRLIYYSQIVNDFQKGDIAEGYSVSREKKESFPLTVTSAQKNPTAFYLCASSLRLAGNEQYFGPGTRLTVT.

This clone was observed once. The chain joins TRBV10-3 to TRBJ1-5, with 7 bases that match TRBD1. The CDR3 loop spans 20 amino acids. The germline V gene encodes CDR1 ENHRY and CDR2 SYGVKD. The J segment lost 5 bases and the V segment lost 0 bases, leaving 19 bases of the junction unmatched. DNA for the CDR3: TGTGCCATCAGTGAGTCGATCAGAGTGGGGGACAGCAGGGGGTATCAGCCCCAGCATTTT. It is translated as CAISESIRVGDSRGYQPQHF.

The chain recombines TRBV4-1 with TRBJ2-7, with TRBD1 identical over 9 bases. Germline CDR1 MGHRA, CDR2 YSYEKL. The CDR3 totals 20 residues. Unmatched junction bases numbered 19, after V lost 1 base and J lost 3 bases. The CDR3 spells CASSQGGPPPWRDRVYEQYF. For the CDR3, the DNA is TGCGCCAGCAGCCAAGGCGGCCCTCCGCCCTGGCGGGACAGGGTCTACGAGCAGTACTTC.

CDR3 in amino acids: CASSFPGQQNNEQFF. Written as DNA, the CDR3 is TGTGCCAGCAGCTTTCCGGGACAGCAGAACAATGAGCAGTTCTTC. This chain links TRBV7-8 with TRBJ2-1, with 7 bases identical to TRBD1. CDR3 length: 15 residues. Trimming cost V 3 bases and J 5 bases; bases outside gene matches: 7. CDR1 SGHVS and CDR2 FQNEAQ come from the germline V gene.

This sequence joins TRBV10-2 and TRBJ1-2; D perhaps matches TRBD1 (6 bases). Germline V gene lookup returns CDR1 WSHSY and CDR2 SAAADI. The CDR3 runs 12 residues. Trimming cost V 6 bases and J 4 bases, with 9 bases left between them. CDR3 residues: CASRTDSYGYTF. In nucleotides, the CDR3 is TGCGCCAGCAGAACGGACAGCTATGGCTACACCTTC.

The CDR3 nucleotides are TGTGCCAGCAGCACCCCACGTGCGGGGGCCCACAATGAGCAGTTCTTC. As protein: CASSTPRAGAHNEQFF. The V call is TRBV7-2, the J call TRBJ2-1; possible D gene TRBD2, 7 bases. In germline, CDR1 is SGHTA, CDR2 FQGNSA. V lost 5 bases to trimming and J lost 5 bases, with 19 bases between them. The CDR3 loop spans 16 amino acids.

This chain connects TRBV4-2 to TRBJ1-2, with D unclear. V gave up 0 bases and J gave up 8 bases, with 19 bases separating them. The CDR3 consists of 16 residues. Looked up from germline, CDR1 is LGHNA and CDR2 is YNFKEQ. CDR3 sequence: CASSQDRASGHRGYTF. CDR3 sequence (DNA): TGTGCCAGCAGCCAAGATCGTGCCAGCGGGCATCGGGGCTACACCTTC.

This clone was seen once. CDR3 residues: CASSSKTGRPYGYTF. As DNA, the CDR3 is TGTGCCAGCAGCTCGAAGACAGGGCGCCCCTATGGCTACACCTTC. This chain connects TRBV11-2 to TRBJ1-2; 7 positions match TRBD1. Trimming cost V 4 bases and J 4 bases; bases outside gene matches: 9. The CDR3 extends over 15 amino acids. Germline V gene data show CDR1 as SGHAT and CDR2 as FQNNGV. Together with reference TRBV11-2 and TRBJ1-2, the CDR3 gives the full variable domain: EAGVAQSPRYKIIEKRQSVAFWCNPISGHATLYWYQQILGQGPKLLIQFQNNGVVDDSQLPKDRFSAERLKGVDSTLKIQPAKLEDSAVYLCASSSKTGRPYGYTFGSGTRLTVV.

The genes are TRBV15 and TRBJ2-1; 11 bases map to TRBD2. The CDR3 spans 16 residues. V gave up 2 bases and J gave up 7 bases; unmatched junction bases: 7. CDR1 LNHNV and CDR2 YYDKDF come from the germline V gene (reference sequence). The DNA of the CDR3 is TGTGCCACCAGCAGACGTTTAGCGGGGGGGCCAAATGAGCAGTTCTTC. Its protein is CATSRRLAGGPNEQFF.

This clone was seen a handful of times. The gene calls are TRBV23-1 and TRBJ2-7, with D possibly TRBD2 on 5 matching bases. TRBV23-1 belongs to the ORF category, with a function that is uncertain. V was pared by 8 bases and J by 5 bases, with 22 bases between. The CDR3 is made up of 15 amino acids. CDR3 in DNA: TGCGCCAGCCCCGATCGGGTGAGGGAATCAGACGAGCAGTACTTC. This gives the protein CASPDRVRESDEQYF.

The V and J genes are TRBV5-1 and TRBJ2-1, with 15 bases matching TRBD2. Trimming cost V 4 bases and J 7 bases; bases outside gene matches: 6. The CDR3 extends over 16 amino acids. CDR1 SGHRS and CDR2 YFSETQ come from the germline V gene. The CDR3 DNA is TGCGCCAGCAGCCCTCGCGGGACTAGCGGGGGGAATGAGCAGTTCTTC. As protein: CASSPRGTSGGNEQFF. The full variable domain, completed using reference TRBV5-1 and TRBJ2-1, is KAGVTQTPRYLIKTRGQQVTLSCSPISGHRSVSWYQQTPGQGLQFLFEYFSETQRNKGNFPGRFSGRQFSNSRSEMNVSTLELGDSALYLCASSPRGTSGGNEQFFGPGTRLTVL.